This T cell receptor (beta chain) originates from a study of cytomegalovirus exposure and HLA in healthy donors. CDR3 length: 13 amino acids. Trimming took 4 bases from V and 2 from J, leaving 5 bases between them. Germline V lookup: CDR1 SEHNR, CDR2 FQNEAQ (reference sequence). Some clones are missing from TCRdb's copy, which holds only in-frame ones; the method was immunoSEQ multiplex PCR. The sample lists some 71,000 clones, about 95% seen once, with roughly 1% in the top ten. The chain recombines TRBV7-9 with TRBJ2-2, with unresolved D. Sequencing was carried out using PBMCs. This TCR came from a woman under 30 in good health and CMV-seronegative. The CDR3 DNA reads TGTGCCAGCAGCTCAACAAACACCGGGGAGCTGTTTTTT. Translated: CASSSTNTGELFF.